The 24 T cell receptor beta chains below were found in one sample sequenced in a study of blood T cell repertoires in COVID-19. Clones were sequenced by immunoSEQ multiplex PCR, and TCRdb holds only the in-frame ones, with some missing. The data show 200,000 to 250,000 clones, around three quarters seen once. Sequencing was carried out using peripheral blood. The receptors stem from a woman aged 70 to 79 with acute or convalescent COVID-19.

This chain uses TRBV9 with TRBJ2-3; perhaps TRBD2 as D (6 bases). Germline-derived CDR1 and CDR2 are SGDLS and YYNGEE. V was clipped by 0 bases and J by 0 bases, with 11 bases between them. The CDR3 length is 16 residues. CDR3 in amino acids: CASSVGRGQSTDTQYF. In DNA, the CDR3 is TGTGCCAGCAGCGTAGGGAGGGGCCAGAGCACAGATACGCAGTATTTT.

V gene TRBV10-3 combines with J gene TRBJ1-6; 7 nucleotides match TRBD1. J was trimmed by 6 bases and V by 0 bases; bases with no gene match: 5. Germline CDR1 reads ENHRY; CDR2 reads SYGVKD. CDR3 size: 16 residues. The CDR3 DNA is TGTGCCATCAGTGAGTCAGACGGACAGGCTAATTCACCCCTCCACTTT. This encodes CAISESDGQANSPLHF.

V is TRBV5-8 and J is TRBJ2-2; no reliable D call. Trimming took 4 bases from V and 7 from J, leaving 8 bases between them. The germline CDR1 and CDR2 sequences are SGHTS and YDEGEE. The CDR3 spans 12 residues. The CDR3 DNA is TGTGCCAGCAGCAGCCGCGACGGGGAGCTGTTTTTT. Encoded protein: CASSSRDGELFF. The whole variable domain, remainder taken from reference TRBV5-8 and TRBJ2-2, is EAGVTQSPTHLIKTRGQQATLRCSPISGHTSVYWYQQALGLGLQFLLWYDEGEERNRGNFPPRFSGRQFPNYSSELNVNALELEDSALYLCASSSRDGELFFGEGSRLTVL.

In this sample, this clone turned up a few times. The same CDR3 is also encoded by other DNA sequences in this sample. V and J are TRBV19 and TRBJ1-5; 7 bases fit TRBD1. The germline CDR1 and CDR2 sequences are LNHDA and SQIVND (reference sequence). Trimming cost V 2 bases and J 7 bases; bases outside gene matches: 2. The length of the CDR3 is 13 residues. The CDR3 loop reads CASSIQGEQPQHF. Here the CDR3 DNA reads TGTGCCAGTAGTATACAGGGGGAGCAGCCCCAGCATTTT.

Ten or more counts support this clone. This chain joins TRBV14 and TRBJ2-1; 9 bases are a match to TRBD2. The CDR3 contains 15 residues. Germline V CDR1 and CDR2: SGHDN, FVKESK. V shed 1 base and J 10 bases; nucleotides not matched to a gene: 8. CDR3 DNA sequence: TGTGCCAGCAGCCAAGGTAGCGGGGGCCTCGGGGAGCAGTTCTTC. Protein sequence: CASSQGSGGLGEQFF.

This rearrangement joins TRBV6-5 to TRBJ2-3, with D hard to call. The CDR3 is made up of 14 amino acids. V lost 2 bases and J lost 2, with 8 bases in between. Germline CDR1 reads MNHEY; CDR2 reads SVGAGI. DNA for the CDR3: TGTGCCAGCAGTTACGGAGACCCCACAGATACGCAGTATTTT. Its translation: CASSYGDPTDTQYF.

V and J are TRBV30 and TRBJ2-4, with 9 bases that match TRBD1. V lost 2 bases to trimming and J lost 6 bases; unmatched junction nucleotides: 5. The CDR3 contains 14 residues. The germline CDR1 and CDR2 sequences are GTSNPN and SVGIG (reference sequence). Written as DNA, the CDR3 is TGTGCCTGGAGTATGGGGACAGGGTTAAACATTCAGTACTTC. The encoded protein is CAWSMGTGLNIQYF.

The chain combines TRBV4-1 with TRBJ1-2, with 9 bases identical to TRBD1. The J segment lost 7 bases and the V segment lost 3 bases, leaving 12 bases of the junction unmatched. CDR3 size: 16 residues. Germline V gene data show CDR1 as MGHRA and CDR2 as YSYEKL. The CDR3 loop is CASSHGQGIGVGGYTF. In DNA, the CDR3 is TGCGCCAGCAGCCATGGACAGGGGATTGGGGTTGGTGGCTACACCTTC.

V usage is TRBV7-9 and J usage is TRBJ1-5, with TRBD1 identical over 7 bases. The germline V gene encodes CDR1 SEHNR and CDR2 FQNEAQ (reference sequence). Germline trimming cut 5 bases from V and 1 base from J; bases unmatched to any gene: 5. This CDR3 has 15 amino acids. The CDR3 nucleotides read TGTGCCAGCAGCCCAGGGGACAGCAGCAATCAGCCCCAGCATTTT. This encodes CASSPGDSSNQPQHF.

This clone was observed a handful of times. J is TRBJ2-7 and V is TRBV5-1; tentatively, D is TRBD1 (6 bases). The CDR3 consists of 16 residues. Germline V gives CDR1 SGHRS, CDR2 YFSETQ. V was clipped by 0 bases and J by 6 bases, with 19 bases between them. CDR3 coding DNA: TGCGCCAGCAGCTTGGCGCAGGGGAACCCATCGGTCGAGCAGTACTTC. Translation gives CASSLAQGNPSVEQYF.

The genes are TRBV5-1 and TRBJ2-2; 11 bases are shared with TRBD2. Germline lookup yields CDR1 SGHRS and CDR2 YFSETQ. The CDR3 consists of 15 residues. Trimming at V came to 7 bases and at J to 3 bases, leaving 5 bases not matched to a gene. The CDR3 reads CASGKGLADTGELFF. CDR3 nucleotides: TGCGCCAGCGGCAAGGGACTAGCGGACACCGGGGAGCTGTTTTTT.

The CDR3 loop reads CASSVSGTGSYNEQFF. The CDR3 DNA is TGTGCCAGCAGCGTAAGCGGGACAGGGTCCTACAATGAGCAGTTCTTC. V gene TRBV7-6 combines with J gene TRBJ2-1, with 9 positions matching TRBD1. CDR1 is SGHVS and CDR2 is FNYEAQ in the germline V gene. This CDR3 has 16 residues. With V trimmed by 5 bases and J by 1 base, 6 bases remained unmatched.

J is TRBJ1-1 and V is TRBV18; 8 nucleotides line up with TRBD1. From germline, CDR1 is KGHSH and CDR2 LQKENI. V lost 0 bases and J lost 2; bases outside the gene matches: 5. The CDR3 length is 16 residues. The CDR3 region has the DNA TGTGCCAGCTCACCACCCACAGGGGGTGGAAACACTGAAGCTTTCTTT. Translation: CASSPPTGGGNTEAFF.

The CDR3 reads CASISGGVGANVLTF. CDR3 sequence (DNA): TGTGCCAGCATCTCGGGAGGGGTTGGGGCCAACGTCCTGACTTTC. The V and J genes are TRBV6-5 and TRBJ2-6; 8 nucleotides line up with TRBD2. Germline V gene lookup returns CDR1 MNHEY and CDR2 SVGAGI. The CDR3 is 15 amino acids. V lost 7 bases and J lost 3; bases outside the gene matches: 5.

The chain combines TRBV25-1 with TRBJ1-2, with D perhaps matching TRBD1 (6 bases). Germline CDR1 is MGHDK and CDR2 is SYGVNS. V shed 5 bases and J shed 0 bases, with 22 bases lying between them. This CDR3 region has 18 residues. The CDR3 coding sequence is TGTGCCAGCAGTCCGAAGGGAGGGGGGTTCGCAGCTAACTATGGCTACACCTTC. Protein: CASSPKGGGFAANYGYTF.

The DNA of the CDR3 is TGTGCCAGCAGCTTATATGGCAGGGATCCCGGGGAGCTGTTTTTT. Translating it yields CASSLYGRDPGELFF. The genes are TRBV11-3 and TRBJ2-2, with D possibly TRBD1 on 5 matching bases. The CDR3 has 15 amino acids. V lost 2 bases, J lost 6 bases, and 13 bases lay in between. Germline lookup yields CDR1 SGHNT and CDR2 YENEEA.

The chain employs TRBV27 and TRBJ2-2; the D gene is possibly TRBD1 (6 bases). V lost 3 bases to trimming and J lost 6 bases, with 14 bases between them. The CDR3 totals 15 residues. Per germline, CDR1 MNHEY and CDR2 SMNVEV (reference sequence). The CDR3 reads CASSLLGAAPGELFF. In DNA, the CDR3 is TGTGCCAGCAGTTTGTTGGGGGCAGCGCCCGGGGAGCTGTTTTTT.

This sequence joins TRBV14 and TRBJ2-2; D gene uncertain. Germline V gives CDR1 SGHDN, CDR2 FVKESK. The CDR3 loop spans 14 amino acids. The V and J ends lost 4 bases and 6 bases respectively, with 12 bases between them. CDR3 DNA: TGTGCCAGCAGCCCCTTAGTGGGCGCCGGGGAGCTGTTTTTT. Translation: CASSPLVGAGELFF.

V is TRBV3-1 (or the pseudogene TRBV3-2) and J is TRBJ2-3; the D is unclear. Germline loops: CDR1 LGHDT, CDR2 YNNKEL (reference sequence). Trimming cost V 5 bases and J 3 bases, with 15 bases left between them. The CDR3 runs to 15 residues. The CDR3 region has the DNA TGTGCCAGCAGCTTCGCTAGTGAGGCGACAGATACGCAGTATTTT. It codes for CASSFASEATDTQYF.

The V call is TRBV5-1, the J call TRBJ1-1; tentative D call: TRBD1 (5 bases). The germline V gene encodes CDR1 SGHRS and CDR2 YFSETQ. The CDR3 length is 15 residues. The V gene lost 1 base and the J gene lost 7 bases, with 17 bases spanning the gap. The DNA for the CDR3 is TGCGCCAGCAGCTTGACCTGGTCGGGGACTAATGAAGCTTTCTTT. Protein: CASSLTWSGTNEAFF.

The gene calls are TRBV24-1 and TRBJ2-5, with TRBD1 matching 7 bases. V dropped 5 bases and J dropped 3; count of bases not matched to a gene: 5. The germline gives CDR1 KGHDR, CDR2 SFDVKD. This CDR3 has 14 amino acids. The CDR3 DNA reads as TGTGCCACCAGTGGGATCGGACAGGAAGAGACCCAGTACTTC. Encoded protein: CATSGIGQEETQYF.

The chain has TRBV4-1 and TRBJ1-2, with 7 bases aligning to TRBD1. Germline V lookup: CDR1 MGHRA, CDR2 YSYEKL. J lost 3 bases, V lost 4 bases, and 2 bases had no gene match. There are 13 residues in the CDR3. CDR3 sequence reads: CASSLRGYYGYTF. CDR3 bases: TGCGCCAGCAGCCTCAGGGGGTACTATGGCTACACCTTC.

This clone was seen just once. The chain recombines TRBV10-2 with TRBJ2-2; TRBD1 is a possible D gene (5 bases). V was shortened by 4 bases and J by 3 bases, with 6 bases between the two germline ends. Germline CDR1 reads WSHSY; CDR2 reads SAAADI. This CDR3 is built from 13 residues. CDR3 sequence: CASSAGYTGELFF. In nucleotides, the CDR3 is TGCGCCAGCAGTGCAGGGTACACCGGGGAGCTGTTTTTT.

This sequence joins TRBV10-3 and TRBJ2-2; tentative D call: TRBD1 (5 bases). CDR1 and CDR2 from the germline V gene are ENHRY and SYGVKD. This CDR3 is 14 amino acids long. Trimming removed 8 bases at V and 3 bases at J, with 13 bases between. CDR3 amino acids: CAISRDPDTGELFF. CDR3 coding DNA: TGTGCCATCTCCAGGGATCCCGACACCGGGGAGCTGTTTTTT.